This T cell receptor beta chain was captured in a study of T cell responses to AZD1222 COVID-19 vaccine. Here immunoSEQ multiplex PCR was the method, and the copy in TCRdb shows in-frame clones only, minus some. The profile shows 80,000 to 100,000 clones, about 90% of them singletons. CDR1 is SSHAT, CDR2 FNYEAQ, per germline (reference sequence). The CDR3 contains 15 residues. Worth noting for this clone: The junction departs from germline at one end; a sequencing error may be responsible.

V and J are TRBV7-7 and TRBJ2-7; D is unclear. This material consisted of peripheral blood, taken 28 days after the second AZD1222 dose. This sequence originates from an adult who received the AZD1222 COVID-19 vaccine. CDR3 nucleotides: TGTGCTAGCAGCTTAGTTCACCCCGTCTCCTACGAGCAGTACTTC. Its translation is CASSLVHPVSYEQYF.